The 29 T cell receptor beta chains below come from one sample, sequenced in a study of blood T cell repertoires in COVID-19. Clones were sequenced by immunoSEQ multiplex PCR, and TCRdb holds only the in-frame ones, with some missing. There are some 150,000 clones in the sample; 70% to 85% occur only once, and about 1.2% lies in the top ten. The sequenced material came from peripheral blood. The source is a man in his sixties who had recovered from COVID-19.

The DNA of the CDR3 is TGTGCCATCAACTCCGGGACTAGGGGGACCGGGGAGCTGTTTTTT. Protein sequence: CAINSGTRGTGELFF. V usage is TRBV10-3 and J usage is TRBJ2-2; 8 positions match TRBD2. Trimming at V came to 7 bases and at J to 5 bases, leaving 9 bases not matched to a gene. CDR3 size: 15 residues. Germline V gene sequence: CDR1 ENHRY, CDR2 SYGVKD.

V gene TRBV5-4 combines with J gene TRBJ1-4; D unresolved. In germline, CDR1 is SGHNT, CDR2 YYREEE (reference sequence). The CDR3 consists of 15 residues. With 5 bases removed from V and 0 bases from J, the gap between germline ends came to 11 bases. The DNA of the CDR3 is TGTGCCAGCAGTCGATATACTGCAACTAATGAAAAACTGTTTTTT. Translated: CASSRYTATNEKLFF.

This clone was detected once. The J gene is TRBJ2-1, the V gene TRBV6-5, with 13 bases lining up with TRBD2. Trimming cost V 2 bases and J 6 bases; bases outside gene matches: 1. Germline V gives CDR1 MNHEY, CDR2 SVGAGI. The CDR3 runs to 15 residues. CDR3 sequence (DNA): TGTGCCAGCAGTTACGGACTAGCGGGGGTCAATGAGCAGTTCTTC. It translates to CASSYGLAGVNEQFF.

J is TRBJ1-4 and V is TRBV9; maybe TRBD1 (5 bases). The V gene's germline CDR1 is SGDLS and CDR2 YYNGEE. Between the trimmed V and J ends, which lost 2 bases and 10 bases, there was a span of 12 bases. This CDR3 has 13 amino acids. The CDR3 coding sequence is TGTGCCAGCAGCGTGGGAACGGGGGGAAAACTGTTTTTT. Translating it yields CASSVGTGGKLFF.

This chain links TRBV5-1 with TRBJ1-6; TRBD1 is a possible D gene (5 bases). Germline CDR1 is SGHRS and CDR2 is YFSETQ. The CDR3 has 14 residues. V lost 0 bases and J 10 bases, leaving 11 bases between the germline ends. The CDR3 region is CASSLAGLGSPLHF. CDR3 bases: TGCGCCAGCAGCTTGGCGGGACTGGGGTCACCCCTCCACTTT.

The J gene is TRBJ1-2, the V gene TRBV9; the D gene is possibly TRBD1 (5 bases). From germline, CDR1 is SGDLS and CDR2 YYNGEE. This CDR3 region has 15 residues. V lost 0 bases and J lost 8, with 17 bases in between. CDR3 nucleotides: TGTGCCAGCAGCGTAGACCAGGGAAAGGGTCGGGGCTACACCTTC. Protein: CASSVDQGKGRGYTF.

The chain joins TRBV6-5 to TRBJ1-1; 7 bases are shared with TRBD1. From germline, CDR1 is MNHEY and CDR2 SVGAGI. The junction had 5 bases not matched to a gene; V was cut back by 0 bases and J by 4 bases. CDR3 length equals 15 residues. CDR3 nucleotides: TGTGCCAGCAGTTACTCGACAGGGTTGGGCACTGAAGCTTTCTTT. This sequence encodes CASSYSTGLGTEAFF.

The chain couples TRBV14 to TRBJ1-4, with 9 bases aligning to TRBD1. This CDR3 comprises 14 residues. The V and J ends lost 5 bases and 8 bases, in that order; junction bases with no gene match: 6. The V gene's germline CDR1 is SGHDN and CDR2 FVKESK. CDR3: CASSTGTGNEKLFF. The CDR3 nucleotides are TGTGCCAGCAGCACCGGGACAGGGAACGAAAAACTGTTTTTT.

The V and J genes are TRBV5-6 and TRBJ2-3, with 11 positions matching TRBD2. Germline lookup yields CDR1 SGHDT and CDR2 YYEEEE. CDR3 length: 17 amino acids. Trimming removed 2 bases from V and 5 bases from J; junction bases left unmatched: 10. The CDR3 sequence is CASSLGGTSGYLDTQYF. CDR3 coding DNA: TGTGCCAGCAGCTTAGGCGGGACTAGCGGCTACTTAGATACGCAGTATTTT. Looking up the rest from reference TRBV5-6 and TRBJ2-3 gives the full variable domain: DAGVTQSPTHLIKTRGQQVTLRCSPKSGHDTVSWYQQALGQGPQFIFQYYEEEERQRGNFPDRFSGHQFPNYSSELNVNALLLGDSALYLCASSLGGTSGYLDTQYFGPGTRLTVL.

J is TRBJ1-6 and V is TRBV5-1; D might be TRBD1 (5 bases). The CDR3 totals 16 residues. V was shortened by 0 bases and J by 7 bases, with 14 bases between the two germline ends. Germline V CDR1 and CDR2: SGHRS, YFSETQ. CDR3 sequence: CASSLEAGKGNSPLHF. In DNA form, the CDR3 reads TGCGCCAGCAGCTTGGAAGCAGGGAAAGGAAATTCACCCCTCCACTTT. Complete variable domain (other parts from reference TRBV5-1 and TRBJ1-6): KAGVTQTPRYLIKTRGQQVTLSCSPISGHRSVSWYQQTPGQGLQFLFEYFSETQRNKGNFPGRFSGRQFSNSRSEMNVSTLELGDSALYLCASSLEAGKGNSPLHFGNGTRLTVT.

V usage is TRBV3-1 (or the pseudogene TRBV3-2) and J usage is TRBJ1-4, with D perhaps matching TRBD1 (6 bases). V gave up 1 base and J gave up 6 bases, with 12 bases separating them. Germline V gene data show CDR1 as LGHDT and CDR2 as YNNKEL (reference sequence). The CDR3 sequence is 15 residues long. The CDR3 region is CASSQGQVSHEKLFF. In DNA, the CDR3 is TGTGCCAGCAGCCAAGGACAGGTGTCGCATGAAAAACTGTTTTTT.

This chain joins TRBV7-2 and TRBJ2-3; a possible D gene is TRBD2 (6 bases). V lost 5 bases to trimming and J lost 4 bases, with 19 bases between them. This CDR3 spans 16 amino acids. Looked up from germline, CDR1 is SGHTA and CDR2 is FQGNSA. CDR3 residues: CASSPLGEVQSDTQYF. The CDR3 region has the DNA TGTGCCAGCAGCCCTTTGGGGGAGGTGCAATCAGATACGCAGTATTTT.

As concerns this clone: An end of the junction does not agree with germline; a read error may underlie this. This sequence joins TRBV7-7 and TRBJ2-3, with TRBD1 matching over 11 bases. Per the germline V gene, CDR1 is SSHAT and CDR2 is FNYEAQ (reference sequence). There are 16 residues in the CDR3. Here the CDR3 reads CASSFGTGGSADTQYF. The CDR3, as DNA: TGTGCTAGCAGCTTTGGGACAGGGGGGAGTGCAGATACGCAGTATTTT.

J is TRBJ1-5 and V is TRBV6-1; tentatively, D is TRBD1 (5 bases). CDR3 length equals 13 residues. The germline V gene encodes CDR1 MNHNS and CDR2 SASEGT. Trimming pared 1 base from V and 11 bases from J, leaving 12 bases between. The CDR3 protein is CASSEEGLQTQHF. CDR3 nucleotide sequence: TGTGCCAGCAGTGAAGAGGGACTCCAGACCCAGCATTTT.

The rearrangement links TRBV7-8 to TRBJ2-7; perhaps TRBD2 as D (5 bases). V was clipped by 1 base and J by 3 bases, with 16 bases between them. CDR3 length equals 16 residues. Germline assignment: CDR1 SGHVS and CDR2 FQNEAQ. The CDR3 DNA reads TGTGCCAGCAGCTTAGGGGGTGCGGGCCTGGACTACGAGCAGTACTTC. Its protein is CASSLGGAGLDYEQYF. Combining the CDR3 with reference TRBV7-8 and TRBJ2-7 gives the whole variable domain GAGVSQSPRYKVAKRGQDVALRCDPISGHVSLFWYQQALGQGPEFLTYFQNEAQLDKSGLPSDRFFAERPEGSVSTLKIQRTQQEDSAVYLCASSLGGAGLDYEQYFGPGTRLTVT.

The rearrangement uses TRBV29-1 and TRBJ2-1; 9 nucleotides align to TRBD2. Germline V gene data show CDR1 as SQVTM and CDR2 as ANQGSEA. The CDR3 length is 14 residues. V lost 3 bases and J lost 3; bases outside the gene matches: 3. CDR3 nucleotide sequence: TGCAGCGTTGATAAGCGGGGGGACTACAATGAGCAGTTCTTC. This encodes CSVDKRGDYNEQFF.

This clone was detected only once. The chain has TRBV5-1 and TRBJ2-7; TRBD2 might be the D (5 bases). The CDR3 runs 12 residues. V lost 5 bases, J lost 7 bases, and 13 bases lay in between. The germline gives CDR1 SGHRS, CDR2 YFSETQ. The CDR3 DNA sequence: TGCGCCAGCAGGGAGGATATGGGGGAGCAGTACTTC. Amino acids: CASREDMGEQYF.

The J gene is TRBJ1-1, the V gene TRBV7-3, with 9 bases lining up with TRBD1. V was pared by 1 base and J by 3 bases, with 9 bases of the junction left unmatched. The CDR3 spans 17 residues. Per the germline V gene, CDR1 is SGHTA and CDR2 is FQGTGA. The CDR3 region is CASSLNPGQGSDTEAFF. The CDR3 bases are TGTGCCAGCAGCTTAAACCCCGGACAGGGGTCGGACACTGAAGCTTTCTTT.

This chain uses TRBV5-4 with TRBJ1-6; no definite D call. The CDR3 covers 15 residues. V was clipped by 10 bases and J by 0 bases, with 14 bases between them. Germline CDR1 reads SGHNT; CDR2 reads YYREEE (reference sequence). The CDR3 nucleotides are TGTGCCTCTCAAAGCGGCGGCTCCTATAATTCACCCCTCCACTTT. Its translation: CASQSGGSYNSPLHF.

The J gene is TRBJ1-4, the V gene TRBV20-1, with D possibly matching TRBD1 (6 bases). Germline lookup yields CDR1 DFQATT and CDR2 SNEGSKA (reference sequence). The V end was cut by 3 bases, the J end by 7 bases, with 18 bases between. The CDR3 runs 15 residues. This CDR3 is CSASPTGNEGEKLFF. CDR3 nucleotides: TGCAGTGCTAGTCCCACAGGGAATGAAGGTGAAAAACTGTTTTTT.

The V gene is TRBV19, the J gene TRBJ1-5, with D tentatively TRBD1 (6 bases). V lost 7 bases and J 1 base, leaving 17 bases between the germline ends. CDR3 length: 16 amino acids. Germline V gene lookup returns CDR1 LNHDA and CDR2 SQIVND (reference sequence). CDR3 bases: TGTGCCAGTAATGGGGAGGGGGGGTTAAGCAATCAGCCCCAGCATTTT. This translates into CASNGEGGLSNQPQHF.

The chain has TRBV15 and TRBJ2-5, with 9 bases identical to TRBD2. Trimming removed 3 bases from V and 2 bases from J; junction bases left unmatched: 7. Germline V gene sequence: CDR1 LNHNV, CDR2 YYDKDF (reference sequence). The CDR3 length is 16 residues. CDR3 sequence reads: CATSRAVAGVQETQYF. Written as DNA, the CDR3 is TGTGCCACCAGCAGGGCAGTAGCGGGGGTGCAAGAGACCCAGTACTTC.

The chain employs TRBV5-4 and TRBJ2-3; perhaps TRBD1 as D (8 bases). Germline V CDR1 and CDR2: SGHNT, YYREEE (reference sequence). This CDR3 is 16 amino acids long. Trimming removed 4 bases at V and 0 bases at J, with 15 bases between. The CDR3 bases are TGTGCCAGCAGCATACAGGGGGGGGCTAGCACAGATACGCAGTATTTT. It yields the protein CASSIQGGASTDTQYF.

Only one count was recorded for this clone. This chain connects TRBV18 to TRBJ1-2; D remains unclear. Trimming cost V 4 bases and J 6 bases, with 9 bases left between them. The length of the CDR3 is 12 residues. Germline V gives CDR1 KGHSH, CDR2 LQKENI. The CDR3 sequence: CASSRALDGYTF. CDR3 DNA: TGTGCCAGCTCACGGGCCCTCGATGGCTACACCTTC.

The rearrangement links TRBV5-1 to TRBJ2-5; perhaps TRBD1 as D (6 bases). The V end lost 1 base, the J end lost 5 bases, and 15 bases lay between the germline ends. This CDR3 is 15 amino acids long. Germline CDR1 reads SGHRS; CDR2 reads YFSETQ. The CDR3: CASSLSGHRVETQYF. CDR3 in DNA: TGCGCCAGCAGCTTGTCGGGACACCGCGTGGAGACCCAGTACTTC.

V gene TRBV20-1 combines with J gene TRBJ2-1; D not resolved. CDR1 and CDR2 from the germline V gene are DFQATT and SNEGSKA (reference sequence). There are 10 residues in the CDR3. V gave up 6 bases and J gave up 4 bases, with 4 bases separating them. The chain's CDR3 is CSAPYNEQFF. DNA for the CDR3: TGCAGTGCCCCGTACAATGAGCAGTTCTTC.

J is TRBJ1-2 and V is TRBV2; D gene uncertain. Germline V gives CDR1 SNHLY, CDR2 FYNNEI. The germline V and J ends were trimmed by 2 bases and 0 bases, with 10 bases remaining between them. The CDR3 consists of 15 residues. CDR3 amino acids: CASSESAITNYGYTF. The CDR3 coding sequence is TGTGCCAGCAGTGAATCTGCTATCACTAACTATGGCTACACCTTC.

This clone occurred once. The CDR3 sequence is CASSPLQGYNSPLHF. For the CDR3, the DNA is TGTGCCAGCAGCCCCCTACAGGGGTACAATTCACCCCTCCACTTT. The rearrangement uses TRBV7-2 and TRBJ1-6; 7 bases fit TRBD1. This CDR3 spans 15 amino acids. Germline assignment: CDR1 SGHTA and CDR2 FQGNSA. The V gene end was trimmed by 5 bases and the J gene end by 7 bases; junction bases not matched to a gene: 8.

This clone was seen many times. This rearrangement joins TRBV28 to TRBJ2-7, with a tentative D call TRBD1 (6 bases). The germline V gene encodes CDR1 MDHEN and CDR2 SYDVKM. The CDR3 has 14 amino acids. Trimming left V 3 bases short and J 6 bases short, with 15 bases between. The CDR3 DNA follows: TGTGCCAGCAGTTTCCCTGCCATAGGGGGCGAGCAGTACTTC. It is translated as CASSFPAIGGEQYF.